The TCR beta chain described here comes from a study of T cell clonotyping in hematopoietic cell transplantation. Study details: Pretransplant recipient samples were taken after cytoreduction. Notes on the study in general: Few recipient clonotypes overlapped donors; over 97% were de novo at given depth. Graft donor and pretransplant recipient Inverse Simpson Index values predicted broader posttransplant TCR diversity.

A word on this clone: Its target is not known.

The method was immunoSEQ multiplex PCR; TCRdb's version includes in-frame clones alone and lacks a portion of them. The data contain about 76,000 clones, less than 96% of them singletons. The CDR3 runs to 18 residues. Germline V lookup: CDR1 KGHSH, CDR2 LQKENI. The V and J ends lost 4 bases and 5 bases respectively, with 21 bases between them. Regarding time point: recipient sample about 28 days before transplant, after cytoreduction. Sequences were derived from peripheral blood mononuclear cells, sampled before stem cell transplant. This clonotype was obtained from a woman in her 50s with acute myeloid leukemia. Some clones in this sample may be carry-over from other donors' samples. The chain joins TRBV18 to TRBJ2-6; no clear D. In DNA form, the CDR3 reads TGTGCCAGCTCACAAATCTTGGATTTACAAAGTCGGGCCAACGTCCTGACTTTC. Encoded protein: CASSQILDLQSRANVLTF.